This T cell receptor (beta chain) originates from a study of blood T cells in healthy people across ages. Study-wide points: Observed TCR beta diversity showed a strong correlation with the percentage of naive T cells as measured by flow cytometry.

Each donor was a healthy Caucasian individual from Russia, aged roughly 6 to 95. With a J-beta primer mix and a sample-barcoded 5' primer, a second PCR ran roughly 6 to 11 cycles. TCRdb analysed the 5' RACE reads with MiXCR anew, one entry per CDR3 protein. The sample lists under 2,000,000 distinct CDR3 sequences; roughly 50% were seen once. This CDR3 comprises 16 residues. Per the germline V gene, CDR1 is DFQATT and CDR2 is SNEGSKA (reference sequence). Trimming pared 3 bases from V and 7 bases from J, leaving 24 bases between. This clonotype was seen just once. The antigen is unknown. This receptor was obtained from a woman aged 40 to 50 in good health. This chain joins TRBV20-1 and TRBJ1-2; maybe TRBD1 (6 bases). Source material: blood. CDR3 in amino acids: CSASATGRVPGLGYTF. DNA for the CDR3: TGCAGTGCTAGTGCTACAGGGAGAGTTCCAGGGCTTGGCTACACCTTC.